Listed here are 6 T cell receptor beta chains from one sample, sequenced in a study of T cell responses to AZD1222 COVID-19 vaccine. Using immunoSEQ multiplex PCR, the repertoire was profiled, and TCRdb retains in-frame clones only, with some absent. The sample lists approximately 60,000 clones, about 74% occurring once. The source was peripheral blood, collected on day 0 of AZD1222 vaccination. The receptor set was obtained from an adult in good health.

This clone showed up just a few times. The chain employs TRBV5-1 and TRBJ1-3, with D possibly being TRBD1 (5 bases). Germline values: CDR1 SGHRS, CDR2 YFSETQ. The CDR3 extends over 17 amino acids. Trimming removed 2 bases from V and 1 base from J, with 16 bases in between. CDR3 sequence: CASSFGGRGDSGNTIYF. The CDR3 DNA is TGCGCCAGCAGCTTTGGAGGGCGAGGGGATTCTGGAAACACCATATATTTT. Based on the CDR3 plus reference TRBV5-1 and TRBJ1-3, the full variable domain is KAGVTQTPRYLIKTRGQQVTLSCSPISGHRSVSWYQQTPGQGLQFLFEYFSETQRNKGNFPGRFSGRQFSNSRSEMNVSTLELGDSALYLCASSFGGRGDSGNTIYFGEGSWLTVV.

The J gene is TRBJ1-1, the V gene TRBV30; unclear D gene. V gave up 0 bases and J gave up 2 bases, with 7 bases separating them. The CDR3 is made up of 13 amino acids. Per germline, CDR1 GTSNPN and CDR2 SVGIG (reference sequence). The CDR3 is CAWSVQGNTEAFF. DNA of the CDR3: TGTGCCTGGAGTGTACAAGGTAACACTGAAGCTTTCTTT.

The chain employs TRBV6-5 and TRBJ2-1, with 11 bases aligning to TRBD2. Trimming cost V 2 bases and J 5 bases; bases outside gene matches: 5. This CDR3 region has 16 residues. CDR1 and CDR2 (germline): MNHEY, SVGAGI. CDR3: CASSYPLAGGDNEQFF. The CDR3 DNA is TGTGCCAGCAGTTACCCGCTAGCGGGGGGAGACAATGAGCAGTTCTTC.

The chain couples TRBV6-5 to TRBJ1-4; unclear D gene. V gave up 7 bases and J gave up 7 bases, with 16 bases separating them. This CDR3 has 14 residues. Germline CDR1 and CDR2: MNHEY and SVGAGI. In DNA, the CDR3 is TGTGCCAGCAACACCGGGAACCTTGTTGAAAAACTGTTTTTT. Its translation: CASNTGNLVEKLFF.

The chain joins TRBV6-5 to TRBJ2-2; D not certain. The CDR3 extends over 14 amino acids. Germline CDR1 MNHEY, CDR2 SVGAGI. Trimming stripped 0 bases from V and 7 bases from J, with 9 bases between. The DNA for the CDR3 is TGTGCCAGCAGTTACTCGTACCCCAACGGGGAGCTGTTTTTT. Its translation is CASSYSYPNGELFF.

CDR3 sequence: CATSDPTDSFGTIYF. DNA for the CDR3: TGTGCCACCAGTGATCCAACGGACAGTTTCGGCACCATATATTTT. This rearrangement joins TRBV24-1 to TRBJ1-3; D may be TRBD1 (6 bases). The CDR3 consists of 15 residues. Trimming left V 3 bases short and J 9 bases short, with 17 bases between. The V gene's germline CDR1 is KGHDR and CDR2 SFDVKD.